This T cell receptor (beta chain) was observed in a study of CD8 T cells in ankylosing spondylitis. TCRdb re-called the 5' RACE reads with MiXCR, one entry per CDR3 protein. The sample contains 45,000 to 65,000 distinct CDR3 sequences, 7.4% of which appear only once. The CDR3 has 11 amino acids. Germline V gene data show CDR1 as MNHNY and CDR2 as SVGAGI (reference sequence). The ends were cut back, 10 bases at V and 4 bases at J, with 10 bases in the middle. Study-wide results and caveats: Characteristic, it appeared, of ankylosing spondylitis blood was a TCR beta motif of several highly homologous variants.

This clonotype was picked up many times. Its antigen remains unidentified. Sequencing input: blood, either unsorted or a sorted T cell fraction (not recorded which). The sequence derives from a female donor with ankylosing spondylitis or in good health (not recorded which). The rearrangement uses TRBV6-6 and TRBJ2-5; D remains ambiguous. In nucleotides, the CDR3 is TGTGCCACCCTCCGCGGAGAGACCCAGTACTTC. Amino acids: CATLRGETQYF.